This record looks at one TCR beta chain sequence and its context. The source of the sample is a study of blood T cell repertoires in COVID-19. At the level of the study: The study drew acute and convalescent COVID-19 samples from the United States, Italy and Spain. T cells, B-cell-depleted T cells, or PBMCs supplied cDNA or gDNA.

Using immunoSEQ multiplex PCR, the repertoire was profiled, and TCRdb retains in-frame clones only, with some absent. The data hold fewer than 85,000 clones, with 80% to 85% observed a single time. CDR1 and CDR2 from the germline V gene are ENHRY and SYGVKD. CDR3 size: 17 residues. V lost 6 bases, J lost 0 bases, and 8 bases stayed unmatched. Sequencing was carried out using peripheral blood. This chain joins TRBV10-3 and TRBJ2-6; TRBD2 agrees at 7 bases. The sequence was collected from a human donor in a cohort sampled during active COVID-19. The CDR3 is CAIRARGLVSGANVLTF. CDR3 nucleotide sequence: TGTGCCATCAGAGCGCGGGGGTTAGTCTCTGGGGCCAACGTCCTGACTTTC.